The 26 T cell receptor beta chains reported below all come from one sample, sequenced in a study of Graves' ophthalmopathy and Graves' hyperthyroidism. As the template, RNA transcripts were used to amplify TCR beta CDR3 regions. An initial RT-PCR round employing HTBI primers preceded a second-round multiplex PCR. TCRdb re-derived calls from the multiplex PCR reads in MiXCR, one entry per CDR3 protein. This sample has about 640,000 distinct CDR3 sequences; more than 40% occur once, and the top ten carry over 2.5%. Sequences were obtained from peripheral blood. The source is an adult man with Graves' ophthalmopathy.

V and J are TRBV12-3 or TRBV12-4 and TRBJ2-2; 11 bases fit TRBD2. This CDR3 is built from 16 residues. The ends lost 4 bases at V and 6 bases at J; junction bases unmatched: 7. CDR3 DNA: TGTGCCAGCAGTTCCCCTAGCGGGAGGAGAGCCGGGGAGCTGTTTTTT. This encodes CASSSPSGRRAGELFF.

As concerns this clonotype: This may be a read error: a much more frequent sequence differs by one nucleotide. The rearrangement links TRBV11-3 to TRBJ1-2, with TRBD1 matching over 9 bases. Germline CDR1 and CDR2: SGHNT and YENEEA. This CDR3 is built from 15 residues. Germline trimming cut 4 bases from V and 7 bases from J; bases unmatched to any gene: 10. The CDR3 loop reads CASSWASGQGCGYTF. The CDR3 nucleotides read TGTGCCAGCAGCTGGGCTTCGGGACAGGGCTGTGGCTACACCTTC.

The chain recombines TRBV7-3 with TRBJ2-6; D not certain. This CDR3 has 17 amino acids. The V and J ends lost 1 base and 0 bases respectively, with 10 bases between them. CDR1 SGHTA and CDR2 FQGTGA come from the germline V gene. CDR3 residues: CASSLMGGSSGANVLTF. The CDR3 DNA reads TGTGCCAGCAGCTTAATGGGCGGAAGCTCTGGGGCCAACGTCCTGACTTTC.

This clonotype has a count of ten or more. The chain couples TRBV13 to TRBJ1-1, with a weak D call TRBD1 (6 bases). Trimming stripped 5 bases from V and 3 bases from J, with 13 bases between. The CDR3 totals 14 residues. From germline, CDR1 is PRHDT and CDR2 FYEKMQ (reference sequence). CDR3 coding DNA: TGTGCCAGCAGCCCTGGGGGCGCGGACACTGAAGCTTTCTTT. Translated, it gives CASSPGGADTEAFF.

J is TRBJ1-3 and V is TRBV4-3; D gene unclear. V was shortened by 0 bases and J by 2 bases, with 14 bases between the two germline ends. Per the germline V gene, CDR1 is LGHNA and CDR2 is YSLEER. The CDR3 contains 17 residues. Here the CDR3 DNA reads TGCGCCAGCAGCCAAGATTACGGACGGAGTACTGGAAACACCATATATTTT. This translates into CASSQDYGRSTGNTIYF.

This clonotype occurred many times. The chain uses TRBV10-3 and TRBJ2-6, with D maybe TRBD2 (6 bases). The CDR3 runs 18 residues. CDR1 and CDR2 from the germline V gene are ENHRY and SYGVKD. CDR3 residues: CAISIVGREVPGANVLTF. The DNA of the CDR3 is TGTGCTATCTCTATCGTCGGCAGGGAGGTTCCCGGGGCCAACGTCCTGACTTTC.

J is TRBJ2-2 and V is TRBV9; perhaps TRBD1 as D (6 bases). V gave up 4 bases and J gave up 6 bases, with 13 bases separating them. Germline CDR1 reads SGDLS; CDR2 reads YYNGEE. The CDR3 length is 14 residues. This chain's CDR3 is CASSLETGPGELFF. CDR3 nucleotide sequence: TGTGCCAGCAGCTTGGAGACAGGCCCCGGGGAGCTGTTTTTT. Looking up the rest from reference TRBV9 and TRBJ2-2 gives the full variable domain: DSGVTQTPKHLITATGQRVTLRCSPRSGDLSVYWYQQSLDQGLQFLIQYYNGEERAKGNILERFSAQQFPDLHSELNLSSLELGDSALYFCASSLETGPGELFFGEGSRLTVL.

The chain is built from TRBV5-8 and TRBJ2-5; 9 bases align to TRBD2. With V trimmed by 0 bases and J by 14 bases, 11 bases remained unmatched. The CDR3 length is 14 residues. CDR1 SGHTS and CDR2 YDEGEE come from the germline V gene. In nucleotides, the CDR3 is TGTGCCAGCAGCTTGGGGCTAGCGGGGCCAAGACGTTACTTC. Amino acids: CASSLGLAGPRRYF.

Regarding this clonotype: A single base separates this from a much larger clone, so it may be a read error. A read error is likely, as this CDR3 ends without the conserved phenylalanine or tryptophan. V is TRBV2 and J is TRBJ1-1; 10 bases are a match to TRBD1. V dropped 8 bases and J dropped 7; count of bases not matched to a gene: 4. The length of the CDR3 is 12 residues. Germline CDR1 is SNHLY and CDR2 is FYNNEI. The CDR3 DNA follows: TGTGCCAGCCTAGGACAGGGGGGTGAAGCTTTCCTT. Its protein product is CASLGQGGEAFL.

This clonotype was seen at least ten times. A read error may explain this, as a much larger clone is one base away. This chain uses TRBV7-9 with TRBJ2-5; D gene unclear. The germline V gene encodes CDR1 SEHNR and CDR2 FQNEAQ (reference sequence). The CDR3 loop spans 11 amino acids. Trimming cost V 2 bases and J 5 bases, with 3 bases left between them. DNA for the CDR3: TGTGCCAGCAGCTTATGGGAGACCCAGTACTTC. Protein product: CASSLWETQYF.

The V call is TRBV10-3, the J call TRBJ2-5; 8 positions match TRBD2. CDR1 ENHRY and CDR2 SYGVKD come from the germline V gene. This CDR3 is 14 amino acids long. The trim removed 4 bases at V and 4 bases at J, leaving 5 bases unmatched. The DNA of the CDR3 is TGTGCCATCAGTGGGGGACTAGGAGGAGAGACCCAGTACTTC. Amino acids: CAISGGLGGETQYF.

This clonotype was seen at least ten times. DNA for the CDR3: TGTGCCACCAGCAGAGTAATCGGGCAGGGCCCGGGGACCCAGTACTTC. It translates to CATSRVIGQGPGTQYF. V and J are TRBV15 and TRBJ2-5; possible D gene TRBD1, 5 bases. The germline gives CDR1 LNHNV, CDR2 YYDKDF (reference sequence). CDR3 length: 16 residues. V shed 1 base and J shed 7 bases, with 19 bases lying between them.

The J gene is TRBJ2-5, the V gene TRBV7-2, with a weak D call TRBD1 (5 bases). Trimming left V 1 base short and J 9 bases short, with 21 bases between. The CDR3 is made up of 16 amino acids. The germline V gene has CDR1 SGHTA and CDR2 FQGNSA. CDR3 loop: CASSLVESGSGQPQYF. In DNA form, the CDR3 reads TGTGCCAGCAGCTTAGTAGAATCAGGGTCCGGGCAGCCCCAGTACTTC.

V is TRBV6-6 and J is TRBJ2-2; D might be TRBD1 (7 bases). The CDR3 consists of 16 residues. V was trimmed by 7 bases and J by 3 bases, leaving 18 bases between them. Germline values: CDR1 MNHNY, CDR2 SVGAGI (reference sequence). CDR3 loop: CASIDGGTAYTGELFF. CDR3 sequence (DNA): TGTGCCAGCATCGATGGGGGGACAGCTTACACCGGGGAGCTGTTTTTT.

V and J are TRBV7-9 and TRBJ1-1, with D uncertain. Germline-derived CDR1 and CDR2 are SEHNR and FQNEAQ (reference sequence). This CDR3 comprises 13 residues. V was clipped by 3 bases and J by 6 bases, with 11 bases between them. The CDR3 DNA sequence: TGTGCCAGCAGCTTTGGGGTGGTTCCTGAAGCTTTCTTT. It yields the protein CASSFGVVPEAFF.

This clonotype was observed at least ten times. The chain carries TRBV2 and TRBJ1-2; D unclear. Per germline, CDR1 SNHLY and CDR2 FYNNEI. This CDR3 comprises 15 residues. The V gene lost 3 bases and the J gene lost 0 bases, with 11 bases spanning the gap. DNA of the CDR3: TGTGCCAGCAGTGACAGTGCCCAAGCTAACTATGGCTACACCTTC. Protein product: CASSDSAQANYGYTF.

The chain carries TRBV4-1 and TRBJ2-7, with D hard to call. Germline V gene sequence: CDR1 MGHRA, CDR2 YSYEKL. V lost 4 bases and J lost 4, with 11 bases in between. This CDR3 is built from 13 residues. CDR3 in amino acids: CASSPKLDYEQYF. The CDR3 bases are TGCGCCAGCAGCCCGAAGCTGGATTACGAGCAGTACTTC.

V gene TRBV13 combines with J gene TRBJ1-5; 8 nucleotides agree with TRBD1. J gave up 6 bases and V 5 bases, and 6 bases lay outside the gene matches. CDR1 PRHDT and CDR2 FYEKMQ come from the germline V gene (reference sequence). There are 14 residues in the CDR3. The CDR3, as DNA: TGTGCCAGCAGCCCCGGACAGGGCAGTCAGCCCCAGCATTTT. Its translation is CASSPGQGSQPQHF.

This clonotype was seen repeatedly, ten times or more. The chain links TRBV12-3 or TRBV12-4 to TRBJ1-2; D is ambiguous. With 3 bases removed from V and 6 bases from J, the gap between germline ends came to 8 bases. The CDR3 runs to 12 residues. The CDR3 DNA follows: TGTGCCAGCAGTTTTCGGCTAAATGGCTACACCTTC. Protein sequence: CASSFRLNGYTF.

This clonotype was observed at least ten times. The chain uses TRBV7-2 and TRBJ2-7; 7 bases fit TRBD1. V shed 5 bases and J 10 bases; nucleotides not matched to a gene: 11. Germline V gene data show CDR1 as SGHTA and CDR2 as FQGNSA. The CDR3 is 13 amino acids. In DNA form, the CDR3 reads TGTGCCAGCAGCCCCATGCGACAGGGCGGCCAGTACTTC. Encoded protein: CASSPMRQGGQYF. The full variable domain, its missing parts supplied by reference TRBV7-2 and TRBJ2-7, is GAGVSQSPSNKVTEKGKDVELRCDPISGHTALYWYRQSLGQGLEFLIYFQGNSAPDKSGLPSDRFSAERTGGSVSTLTIQRTQQEDSAVYLCASSPMRQGGQYFGPGTRLTVT.

This clonotype was seen ten or more times. The V and J genes are TRBV7-9 and TRBJ2-5, with a tentative D call TRBD1 (6 bases). The V end lost 5 bases, the J end lost 4 bases, and 17 bases lay between the germline ends. This CDR3 comprises 15 residues. Looked up from germline, CDR1 is SEHNR and CDR2 is FQNEAQ (reference sequence). CDR3 nucleotide sequence: TGTGCCAGCAGCCTCATCAGGGGCGCAGGAGAGACCCAGTACTTC. Its protein product is CASSLIRGAGETQYF.

CDR3 sequence (DNA): TGTGCCAGCAGCAACCGGGAGTACGAGCAGTACTTC. It translates to CASSNREYEQYF. The chain recombines TRBV7-9 with TRBJ2-7; D perhaps matches TRBD2 (6 bases). In germline, CDR1 is SEHNR, CDR2 FQNEAQ (reference sequence). The CDR3 length is 12 residues. The ends were cut back, 5 bases at V and 4 bases at J, with 9 bases in the middle. Using reference TRBV7-9 and TRBJ2-7 for the parts outside the CDR3, the full variable domain is DTGVSQNPRHKITKRGQNVTFRCDPISEHNRLYWYRQTLGQGPEFLTYFQNEAQLEKSRLLSDRFSAERPKGSFSTLEIQRTEQGDSAMYLCASSNREYEQYFGPGTRLTVT.

This clonotype was seen many times. The rearrangement joins TRBV4-1 to TRBJ2-5; D is ambiguous. The ends were cut back, 3 bases at V and 1 base at J, with 3 bases in the middle. CDR3 length: 12 amino acids. Germline CDR1 reads MGHRA; CDR2 reads YSYEKL. CDR3 sequence: CASSHLQETQYF. For the CDR3, the DNA is TGCGCCAGCAGCCACCTCCAAGAGACCCAGTACTTC.

The chain carries TRBV20-1 and TRBJ1-1; D gene uncertain. Germline lookup yields CDR1 DFQATT and CDR2 SNEGSKA (reference sequence). The ends were cut back, 0 bases at V and 0 bases at J, with 14 bases in the middle. This CDR3 contains 16 residues. The CDR3 loop is CSARDLGQTMNTEAFF. The DNA of the CDR3 is TGCAGTGCTAGAGATTTAGGGCAGACCATGAACACTGAAGCTTTCTTT.

In the case of this clonotype: At one end the junction does not follow the germline gene, possibly because of a read error. The chain uses TRBV7-9 and TRBJ2-7, with D perhaps given as TRBD1 or TRBD2 (6 bases each). The CDR3 runs 12 residues. CDR1 and CDR2 (germline): SEHNR, FQNEAQ (reference sequence). In DNA form, the CDR3 reads TGTGCCAGCAGCTCGGGGGCCTACGAGCAGCACTTC. It encodes CASSSGAYEQHF. The full variable domain, rest sourced from reference TRBV7-9 and TRBJ2-7, is DTGVSQNPRHKITKRGQNVTFRCDPISEHNRLYWYRQTLGQGPEFLTYFQNEAQLEKSRLLSDRFSAERPKGSFSTLEIQRTEQGDSAMYLCASSSGAYEQHFGPGTRLTVT.

The V gene is TRBV29-1, the J gene TRBJ2-7; D possibly corresponds to TRBD2 (6 bases). The CDR3 covers 11 residues. V gave up 8 bases and J gave up 6 bases, with 14 bases separating them. The germline CDR1 and CDR2 sequences are SQVTM and ANQGSEA. CDR3 bases: TGCAGCCAAGATTGGGGGGTCGAGCAGTACTTC. Its translation: CSQDWGVEQYF.